This T cell receptor (beta chain) derives from a study of CD8+CD57+ T cells in acquired aplastic anemia. About the study: Read counts for CD4+ cells (from healthy donors) averaged around 11 million.

Genomic DNA templated the TCR beta VDJ and CDR3 profiling. TCRdb re-called the reads with MiXCR, one entry per CDR3 protein. Of about 81,000 distinct CDR3 sequences listed, 40% to 55% are singletons. Deletions cut 4 bases from V and 4 bases from J, with 13 bases between. Germline loops: CDR1 SGHDN, CDR2 FVKESK. The CDR3 is made up of 14 amino acids. At least ten counts were recorded for this clonotype. Material: sorted CD4+, CD8+, or CD8+CD57+ T cells (not recorded which) from PBMCs. The chain joins TRBV14 to TRBJ1-2; D is uncertain. The TCR comes from a human donor in good health, serving as a control. In nucleotides, the CDR3 is TGTGCCAGCAGCCCTCGGACTGTCATCTATGGCTACACCTTC. Translated: CASSPRTVIYGYTF.